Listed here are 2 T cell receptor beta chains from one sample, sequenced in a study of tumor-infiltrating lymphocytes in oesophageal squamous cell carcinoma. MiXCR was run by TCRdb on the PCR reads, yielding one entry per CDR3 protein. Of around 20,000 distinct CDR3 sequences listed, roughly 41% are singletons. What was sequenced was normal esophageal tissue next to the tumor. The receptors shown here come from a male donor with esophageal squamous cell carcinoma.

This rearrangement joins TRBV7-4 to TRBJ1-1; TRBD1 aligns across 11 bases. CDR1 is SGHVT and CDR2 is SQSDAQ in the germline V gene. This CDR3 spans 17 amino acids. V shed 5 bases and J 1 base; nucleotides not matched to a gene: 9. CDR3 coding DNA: TGTGCCAGCAGCAAGGGACAGGGGGGTGCACGGAACACTGAAGCTTTCTTT. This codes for CASSKGQGGARNTEAFF. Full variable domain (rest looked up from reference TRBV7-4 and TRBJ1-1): GAGVSQSPRYKVAKRGRDVALRCDSISGHVTLYWYRQTLGQGSEVLTYSQSDAQRDKSGRPSGRFSAERPERSVSTLKIQRTEQGDSAVYLCASSKGQGGARNTEAFFGQGTRLTVV.

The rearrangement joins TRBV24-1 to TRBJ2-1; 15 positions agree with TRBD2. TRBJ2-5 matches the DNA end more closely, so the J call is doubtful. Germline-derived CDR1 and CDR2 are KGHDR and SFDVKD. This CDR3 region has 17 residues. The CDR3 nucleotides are TGTGCCACCAGTGATCCGGGACTAGCGGGAGGTGGGAAGACCCAGTACTTC. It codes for CATSDPGLAGGGKTQYF.